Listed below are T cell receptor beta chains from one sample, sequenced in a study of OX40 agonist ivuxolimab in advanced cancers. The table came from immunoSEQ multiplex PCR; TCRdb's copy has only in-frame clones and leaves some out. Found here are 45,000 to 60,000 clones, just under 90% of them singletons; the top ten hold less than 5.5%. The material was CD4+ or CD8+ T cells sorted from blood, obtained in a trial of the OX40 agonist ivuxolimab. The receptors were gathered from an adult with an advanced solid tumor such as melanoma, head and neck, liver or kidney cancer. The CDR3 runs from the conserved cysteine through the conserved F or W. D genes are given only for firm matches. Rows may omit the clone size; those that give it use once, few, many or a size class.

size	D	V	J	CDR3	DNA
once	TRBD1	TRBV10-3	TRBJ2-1	CAIRTGVGNEQFF	TGTGCCATCAGGACAGGGGTTGGCAATGAGCAGTTCTTC
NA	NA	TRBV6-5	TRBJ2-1	CASSYSRVSRSEQFF	TGTGCCAGCAGTTACTCGAGGGTGTCGAGATCTGAGCAGTTCTTC
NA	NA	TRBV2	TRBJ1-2	CASSGQNYGYTF	TGTGCCAGCAGTGGTCAGAACTATGGCTACACCTTC
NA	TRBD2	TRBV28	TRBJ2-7	CASTSGTSGDEQYF	TGTGCCAGCACCTCCGGGACTAGCGGGGACGAGCAGTACTTC
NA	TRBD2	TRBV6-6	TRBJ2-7	CASRASGTSGYEQYF	TGTGCCAGCAGGGCCTCCGGGACTAGCGGCTACGAGCAGTACTTC
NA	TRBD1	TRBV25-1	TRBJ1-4	CASSEWTGASEKLFF	TGTGCCAGCAGTGAATGGACAGGGGCTTCTGAAAAACTGTTTTTT
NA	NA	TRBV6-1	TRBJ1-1	CASSEGQQAFF	TGTGCCAGCAGTGAAGGACAGCAAGCTTTCTTT
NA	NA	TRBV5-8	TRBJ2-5	CASSRISTVQETQYF	TGTGCCAGCAGCCGCATATCCACTGTACAAGAGACCCAGTACTTC
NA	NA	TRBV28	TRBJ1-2	CASSPPPGGTYYFYGYTF	TGTGCCAGCAGTCCCCCCCCGGGGGGCACGTATTACTTCTATGGCTACACCTTC
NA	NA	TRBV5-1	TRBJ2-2	CASSLYTAINTGELFF	TGCGCCAGCAGCCTTTATACAGCGATCAACACCGGGGAGCTGTTTTTT
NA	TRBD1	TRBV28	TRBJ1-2	CASSLKGTGGRSTF	TGTGCCAGCAGTTTAAAAGGGACAGGGGGTAGAAGTACCTTC